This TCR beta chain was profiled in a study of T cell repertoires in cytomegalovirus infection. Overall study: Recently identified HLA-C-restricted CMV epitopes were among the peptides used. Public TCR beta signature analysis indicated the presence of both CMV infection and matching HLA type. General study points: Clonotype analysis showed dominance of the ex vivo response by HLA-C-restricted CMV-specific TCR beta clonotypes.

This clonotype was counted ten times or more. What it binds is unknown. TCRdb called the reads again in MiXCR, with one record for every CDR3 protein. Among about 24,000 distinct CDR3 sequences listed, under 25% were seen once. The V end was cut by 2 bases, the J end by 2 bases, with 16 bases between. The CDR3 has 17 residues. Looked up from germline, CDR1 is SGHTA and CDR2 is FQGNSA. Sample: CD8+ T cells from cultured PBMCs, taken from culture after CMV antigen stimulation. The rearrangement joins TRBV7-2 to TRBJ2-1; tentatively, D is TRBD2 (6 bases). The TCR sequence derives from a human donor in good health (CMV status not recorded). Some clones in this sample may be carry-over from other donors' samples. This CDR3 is CASSLLLVAEAYNEQFF. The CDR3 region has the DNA TGTGCCAGCAGCTTACTCCTGGTAGCGGAAGCCTACAATGAGCAGTTCTTC.